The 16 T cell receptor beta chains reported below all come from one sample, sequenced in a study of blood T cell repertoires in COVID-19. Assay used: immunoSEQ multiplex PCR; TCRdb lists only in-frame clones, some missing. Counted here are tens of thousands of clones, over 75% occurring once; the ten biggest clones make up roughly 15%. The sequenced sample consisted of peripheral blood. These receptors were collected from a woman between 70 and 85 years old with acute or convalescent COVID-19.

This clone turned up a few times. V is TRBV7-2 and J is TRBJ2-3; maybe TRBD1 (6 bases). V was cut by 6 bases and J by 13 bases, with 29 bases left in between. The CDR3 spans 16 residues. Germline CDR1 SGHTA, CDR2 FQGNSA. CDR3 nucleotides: TGTGCCAGCAGTGTTTCCGGCAGGGGCGCACAGATAAGGAAGTATTTT. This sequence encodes CASSVSGRGAQIRKYF.

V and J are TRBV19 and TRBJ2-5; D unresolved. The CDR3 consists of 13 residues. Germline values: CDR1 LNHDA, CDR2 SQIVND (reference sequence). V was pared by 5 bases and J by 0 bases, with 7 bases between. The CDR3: CASSPTYQETQYF. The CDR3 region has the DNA TGTGCCAGTAGTCCTACGTACCAAGAGACCCAGTACTTC.

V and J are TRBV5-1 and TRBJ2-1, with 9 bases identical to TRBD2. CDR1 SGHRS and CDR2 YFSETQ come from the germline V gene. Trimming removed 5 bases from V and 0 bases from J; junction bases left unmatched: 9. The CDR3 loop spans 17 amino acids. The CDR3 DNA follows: TGCGCCAGCAGTTTTGAAGCGGGGGGTCGCTCCTACAATGAGCAGTTCTTC. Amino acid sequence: CASSFEAGGRSYNEQFF.

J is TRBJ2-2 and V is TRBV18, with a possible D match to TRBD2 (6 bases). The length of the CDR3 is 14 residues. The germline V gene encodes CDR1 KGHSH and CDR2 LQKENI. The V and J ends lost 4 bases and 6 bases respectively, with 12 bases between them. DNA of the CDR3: TGTGCCAGCTCACTACGGGGGTTCTCCGGGGAGCTGTTTTTT. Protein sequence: CASSLRGFSGELFF.

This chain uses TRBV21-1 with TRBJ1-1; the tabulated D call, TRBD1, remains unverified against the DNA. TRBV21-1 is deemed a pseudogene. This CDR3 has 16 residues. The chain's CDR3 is CASSKAGAGMNTEAFF. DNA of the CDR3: TGTGCCAGCAGCAAAGCTGGGGCAGGGATGAACACTGAAGCTTTCTTT.

CDR3 sequence: CASSLEQGSDGYTF. The DNA of the CDR3 is TGTGCCAGCAGCTTAGAGCAGGGGTCGGATGGCTACACCTTC. The chain recombines TRBV13 with TRBJ1-2, with D possibly being TRBD1 (6 bases). The germline CDR1 and CDR2 sequences are PRHDT and FYEKMQ (reference sequence). CDR3 length: 14 amino acids. The V gene lost 1 base and the J gene lost 6 bases, with 12 bases spanning the gap.

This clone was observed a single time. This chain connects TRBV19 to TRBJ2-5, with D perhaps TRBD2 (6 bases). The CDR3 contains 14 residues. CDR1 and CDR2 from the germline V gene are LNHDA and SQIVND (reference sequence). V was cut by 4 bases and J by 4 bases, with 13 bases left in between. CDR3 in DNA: TGTGCCAGTAGTAAATCAGGGAGGAGAGAGACCCAGTACTTC. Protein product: CASSKSGRRETQYF.

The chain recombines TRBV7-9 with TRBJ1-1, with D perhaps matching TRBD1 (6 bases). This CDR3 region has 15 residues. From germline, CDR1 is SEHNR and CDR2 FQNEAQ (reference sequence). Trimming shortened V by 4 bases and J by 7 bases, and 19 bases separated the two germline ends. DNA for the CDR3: TGTGCCAGCAGCTCACAGGGATCCTCGGTGGTTGAAGCTTTCTTT. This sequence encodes CASSSQGSSVVEAFF.

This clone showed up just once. The CDR3 DNA is TGTGCCAGCAGTTACGTGGGGACTAACACCGGGGAGCTGTTTTTT. Translation: CASSYVGTNTGELFF. The chain couples TRBV6-2 or TRBV6-3 to TRBJ2-2; perhaps TRBD2 as D (6 bases). There are 15 residues in the CDR3. Germline CDR1 and CDR2: MNHEY and SVGEGT. Trimming took 2 bases from V and 2 from J, leaving 9 bases between them.

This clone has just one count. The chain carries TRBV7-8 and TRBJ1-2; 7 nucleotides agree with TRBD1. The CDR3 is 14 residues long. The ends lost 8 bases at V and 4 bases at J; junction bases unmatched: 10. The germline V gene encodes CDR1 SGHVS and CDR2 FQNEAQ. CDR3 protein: CASGNRGRGYGYTF. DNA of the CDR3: TGTGCCAGCGGGAACAGGGGACGGGGCTATGGCTACACCTTC.

CDR3 in amino acids: CASSSPLAGVGTDTQYF. The CDR3 nucleotides read TGTGCCAGCAGTTCCCCGCTAGCGGGAGTAGGCACAGATACGCAGTATTTT. The J gene is TRBJ2-3, the V gene TRBV6-2 or TRBV6-3; 10 nucleotides line up with TRBD2. Unmatched junction bases numbered 8, after V lost 4 bases and J lost 1 base. Germline V lookup: CDR1 MNHEY, CDR2 SVGEGT. The CDR3 totals 17 residues.

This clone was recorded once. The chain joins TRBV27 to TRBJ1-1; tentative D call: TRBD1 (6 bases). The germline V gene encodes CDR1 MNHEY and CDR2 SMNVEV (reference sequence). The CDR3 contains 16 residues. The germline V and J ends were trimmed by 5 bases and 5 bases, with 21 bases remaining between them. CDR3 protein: CASSPPDSLPRTEAFF. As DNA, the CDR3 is TGTGCCAGCAGTCCTCCGGACAGCCTACCAAGGACTGAAGCTTTCTTT.

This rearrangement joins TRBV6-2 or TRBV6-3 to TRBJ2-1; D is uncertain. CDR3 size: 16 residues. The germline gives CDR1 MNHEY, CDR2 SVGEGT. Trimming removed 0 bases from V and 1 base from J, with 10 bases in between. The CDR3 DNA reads TGTGCCAGCAGTTACTCGAATTCTATTTCCTACAATGAGCAGTTCTTC. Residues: CASSYSNSISYNEQFF.

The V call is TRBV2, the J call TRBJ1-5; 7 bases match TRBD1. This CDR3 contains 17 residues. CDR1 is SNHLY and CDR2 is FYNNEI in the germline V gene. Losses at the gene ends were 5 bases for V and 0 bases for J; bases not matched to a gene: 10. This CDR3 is CASSLTNRGYSNQPQHF. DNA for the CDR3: TGTGCCAGCAGTCTCACCAACAGGGGCTATAGCAATCAGCCCCAGCATTTT.

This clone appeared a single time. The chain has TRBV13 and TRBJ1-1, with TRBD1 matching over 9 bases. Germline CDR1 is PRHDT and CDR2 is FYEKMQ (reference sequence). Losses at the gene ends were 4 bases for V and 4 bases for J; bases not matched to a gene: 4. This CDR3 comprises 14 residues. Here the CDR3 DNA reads TGTGCCAGCAGCTCGGGACAGGGCGGCACTGAAGCTTTCTTT. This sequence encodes CASSSGQGGTEAFF.

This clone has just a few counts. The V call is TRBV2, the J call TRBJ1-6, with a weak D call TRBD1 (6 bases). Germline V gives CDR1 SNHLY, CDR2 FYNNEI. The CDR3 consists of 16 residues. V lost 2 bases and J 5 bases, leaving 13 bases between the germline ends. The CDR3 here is CASSEQGKGDNSPLHF. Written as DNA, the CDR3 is TGTGCCAGCAGTGAACAGGGGAAAGGGGATAATTCACCCCTCCACTTT.